These 29 T cell receptor beta chains share one sample of origin, sequenced in a study of CD8+ T cells in alopecia areata. Sequencing relied on a cDNA template that was reverse transcribed from extracted RNA. Profiled with immunoSEQ multiplex PCR; TCRdb holds only in-frame clones, not every one. The sample holds about 23,000 clones, around 53% seen once. Material: NKG2D-high CD8+ T cells sorted from blood. These receptors came from a human donor with alopecia areata.

The chain employs TRBV4-1 and TRBJ1-5; unclear D gene. From germline, CDR1 is MGHRA and CDR2 YSYEKL. Trimming took 0 bases from V and 2 from J, leaving 8 bases between them. The CDR3 loop spans 15 amino acids. CDR3 protein: CASSQDSGGNQPQHF. CDR3 DNA: TGCGCCAGCAGCCAAGACTCCGGGGGCAATCAGCCCCAGCATTTT.

The rearrangement joins TRBV6-6 to TRBJ2-1; perhaps TRBD2 as D (6 bases). This CDR3 region has 11 residues. CDR1 and CDR2 (germline): MNHNY, SVGAGI (reference sequence). Trimming left V 8 bases short and J 9 bases short, with 11 bases between. The DNA for the CDR3 is TGTGCCAGCCTGTTGGGGGGTGAGCAGTTCTTC. Translated, it gives CASLLGGEQFF.

This chain uses TRBV10-1 with TRBJ2-1; D remains ambiguous. Germline CDR1 is WNHNN and CDR2 is SYGVQD (reference sequence). This CDR3 contains 17 residues. CDR3: CPRRPLSQTSSYNEQFF. The CDR3 DNA reads as TGCCCCCGCCGTCCCCTCTCACAGACGAGCTCCTACAATGAGCAGTTCTTC.

The chain recombines TRBV6-1 with TRBJ2-5, with no clear D. This CDR3 comprises 14 residues. Trimming left V 3 bases short and J 2 bases short, with 10 bases between. Per germline, CDR1 MNHNS and CDR2 SASEGT. The CDR3 DNA reads as TGTGCCAGCAGTGATTGGGGAATTCAAGAGACCCAGTACTTC. It codes for CASSDWGIQETQYF.

This chain joins TRBV27 and TRBJ2-7, with D unclear. CDR1 is MNHEY, CDR2 SMNVEV, per germline (reference sequence). V shed 6 bases and J shed 0 bases, with 15 bases lying between them. The CDR3 is 15 amino acids. CDR3 DNA sequence: TGTGCCAGCAGCCAAGACTCCTGGAGCTCCTACGAGCAGTACTTC. This encodes CASSQDSWSSYEQYF.

This chain joins TRBV27 and TRBJ2-7; 9 bases are shared with TRBD2. J gave up 7 bases and V 4 bases, and 11 bases lay outside the gene matches. The CDR3 has 15 amino acids. From germline, CDR1 is MNHEY and CDR2 SMNVEV (reference sequence). CDR3 region: CASSSTSGPAREQYF. The DNA of the CDR3 is TGTGCCAGCAGTTCGACTAGCGGTCCTGCTCGGGAGCAGTACTTC.

CDR3 loop: CASSLGTRGEQFF. The CDR3 DNA follows: TGTGCCAGCAGTTTAGGGACTAGGGGTGAGCAGTTCTTC. The rearrangement links TRBV27 to TRBJ2-1, with TRBD2 identical over 8 bases. J gave up 9 bases and V 2 bases, and 3 bases lay outside the gene matches. Germline CDR1 is MNHEY and CDR2 is SMNVEV (reference sequence). The CDR3 contains 13 residues.

This rearrangement joins TRBV27 to TRBJ2-5; the D is unclear. The CDR3 is made up of 13 amino acids. Germline lookup yields CDR1 MNHEY and CDR2 SMNVEV (reference sequence). The ends were cut back, 0 bases at V and 4 bases at J, with 6 bases in the middle. Written as DNA, the CDR3 is TGTGCCAGCAGTTTATCGGGTTCAGAGACCCAGTACTTC. Amino acids: CASSLSGSETQYF.

This clone was seen only a few times. The gene calls are TRBV11-2 and TRBJ2-2; no reliable D call. Trimming left V 5 bases short and J 7 bases short, with 14 bases between. The CDR3 spans 14 residues. Germline CDR1 SGHAT, CDR2 FQNNGV. The CDR3, as DNA: TGTGCCAGCAGCCTGGGGTTATGGGTCGGGGAGCTGTTTTTT. Protein: CASSLGLWVGELFF.

This clone has only a few counts. The gene calls are TRBV5-1 and TRBJ2-7, with 7 positions matching TRBD2. The ends lost 4 bases at V and 6 bases at J; junction bases unmatched: 13. The CDR3 spans 15 residues. The germline gives CDR1 SGHRS, CDR2 YFSETQ. Written as DNA, the CDR3 is TGCGCCAGCAGCGCGCCGGGAGCGGGATTTGCCGAGCAGTACTTC. Protein: CASSAPGAGFAEQYF.

The CDR3, as DNA: TGTGCCAGCAGCCTCCAAACCTCCTACAATGAGCAGTTCTTC. It specifies CASSLQTSYNEQFF. The rearrangement joins TRBV7-6 to TRBJ2-1, with D uncertain. The CDR3 length is 14 residues. CDR1 is SGHVS, CDR2 FNYEAQ, per germline. V lost 5 bases and J lost 0, with 8 bases in between.

The chain has TRBV28 and TRBJ2-4, with TRBD2 matching 7 bases. The germline gives CDR1 MDHEN, CDR2 SYDVKM. This CDR3 region has 14 residues. The V gene end was trimmed by 2 bases and the J gene end by 9 bases; junction bases not matched to a gene: 7. Here the CDR3 reads CASSLEGERGIQYF. The CDR3 DNA follows: TGTGCCAGCAGTTTAGAGGGAGAGCGGGGCATTCAGTACTTC.

This chain joins TRBV4-1 and TRBJ1-1, with D possibly matching TRBD1 (6 bases). The germline V and J ends were trimmed by 9 bases and 2 bases, with 19 bases remaining between them. Per the germline V gene, CDR1 is MGHRA and CDR2 is YSYEKL. CDR3 length: 15 residues. CDR3 sequence reads: CASSGEGQKNTEAFF. The CDR3 DNA reads as TGCGCCAGTTCCGGAGAGGGACAAAAAAACACTGAAGCTTTCTTT.

V and J are TRBV27 and TRBJ2-5, with D unclear. Germline V gives CDR1 MNHEY, CDR2 SMNVEV (reference sequence). V dropped 3 bases and J dropped 0 bases, with 2 bases sitting between them. The CDR3 covers 12 residues. Written as DNA, the CDR3 is TGTGCCAGCAGTTTGGACCAAGAGACCCAGTACTTC. Protein: CASSLDQETQYF.

This chain uses TRBV4-1 with TRBJ2-1, with D perhaps matching TRBD2 (6 bases). CDR1 and CDR2 (germline): MGHRA, YSYEKL. Trimming shortened V by 2 bases and J by 2 bases, and 16 bases separated the two germline ends. This CDR3 spans 17 amino acids. The CDR3 reads CASSQTDGTPTYNEQFF. The CDR3, as DNA: TGCGCCAGCAGCCAAACAGACGGGACTCCTACCTACAATGAGCAGTTCTTC.

The rearrangement links TRBV2 to TRBJ1-4, with 9 bases identical to TRBD1. Trimming took 7 bases from V and 7 from J; bases not matched to a gene: 13. The CDR3 has 16 amino acids. Germline CDR1 SNHLY, CDR2 FYNNEI. The CDR3 nucleotides are TGTGCCAGCATAGCTTATCGGACAGGGGCAGGTGAAAAACTGTTTTTT. Amino acids: CASIAYRTGAGEKLFF.

This clone was found a few times. This chain uses TRBV7-9 with TRBJ2-1, with D possibly being TRBD2 (6 bases). The CDR3 contains 14 residues. V was cut by 3 bases and J by 7 bases, with 13 bases left in between. The V gene's germline CDR1 is SEHNR and CDR2 FQNEAQ (reference sequence). CDR3 region: CASSFYGSLNEQFF. The CDR3 coding sequence is TGTGCCAGCAGCTTCTACGGGAGTCTGAATGAGCAGTTCTTC.

The V call is TRBV11-2, the J call TRBJ2-1; TRBD2 agrees at 13 bases. Germline V gene data show CDR1 as SGHAT and CDR2 as FQNNGV. Losses at the gene ends were 7 bases for V and 7 bases for J; bases not matched to a gene: 7. The CDR3 is 15 residues long. CDR3 DNA: TGTGCCAGCACCGCGACTAGCGGGAGGTTGAATGAGCAGTTCTTC. This translates into CASTATSGRLNEQFF.

The chain is built from TRBV5-5 and TRBJ2-7, with D hard to call. Trimming pared 1 base from V and 1 base from J, leaving 12 bases between. The germline V gene has CDR1 SGHKS and CDR2 YYEKEE (reference sequence). The CDR3 runs 15 residues. CDR3 DNA sequence: TGTGCCAGCAGCTTGTTTCGGCAGGTATCCTACGAGCAGTACTTC. Its protein is CASSLFRQVSYEQYF.

Only a few counts were recorded for this clone. V is TRBV2 and J is TRBJ2-1, with no clear D. Germline CDR1 SNHLY, CDR2 FYNNEI. There are 14 residues in the CDR3. V was cut by 1 base and J by 2 bases, with 6 bases left in between. DNA for the CDR3: TGTGCCAGCAGTGAAGATACTGCCTACAATGAGCAGTTCTTC. Its protein product is CASSEDTAYNEQFF.

This sequence joins TRBV27 and TRBJ1-2, with unresolved D. V was clipped by 3 bases and J by 0 bases, with 8 bases between them. CDR1 is MNHEY, CDR2 SMNVEV, per germline (reference sequence). CDR3 length equals 14 residues. Here the CDR3 DNA reads TGTGCCAGCAGTTTTACAGAATCTAACTATGGCTACACCTTC. Translated, it gives CASSFTESNYGYTF.

This clone was recorded a few times. J is TRBJ1-4 and V is TRBV5-1; D remains ambiguous. CDR3 length equals 12 residues. Trimming took off 4 bases at V and 6 bases at J, with 7 bases between the two ends. Germline V CDR1 and CDR2: SGHRS, YFSETQ. The CDR3 bases are TGCGCCAGCAGCGGGGATGATGAAAAACTGTTTTTT. It translates to CASSGDDEKLFF.

This chain uses TRBV2 with TRBJ2-1; D might be TRBD1 (5 bases). The CDR3 is 14 amino acids. Trimming left V 5 bases short and J 6 bases short, with 14 bases between. Germline CDR1 SNHLY, CDR2 FYNNEI. The CDR3, as DNA: TGTGCCAGCAGTTCTGGCAGGGTAAGCAATGAGCAGTTCTTC. Translation gives CASSSGRVSNEQFF.

The chain joins TRBV2 to TRBJ2-1; no clear D gene. V was trimmed by 4 bases and J by 8 bases, leaving 18 bases between them. Germline V gene data show CDR1 as SNHLY and CDR2 as FYNNEI. The CDR3 has 15 amino acids. The CDR3 reads CASSGQDETYDEQFF. The CDR3 DNA follows: TGTGCCAGCAGTGGGCAGGACGAGACTTACGATGAGCAGTTCTTC.

The chain joins TRBV19 to TRBJ2-7; D ambiguous. The CDR3 runs to 15 residues. Between the trimmed V and J ends, which lost 5 bases and 0 bases, there was a span of 14 bases. From germline, CDR1 is LNHDA and CDR2 SQIVND (reference sequence). The CDR3 bases are TGTGCCAGTAGTTTCGGTCGTAGGAGCTCCTACGAGCAGTACTTC. This gives the protein CASSFGRRSSYEQYF.

In its sample, this clone was seen a few times. This chain uses TRBV28 with TRBJ2-4; unclear D gene. Per germline, CDR1 MDHEN and CDR2 SYDVKM. V was clipped by 5 bases and J by 8 bases, with 22 bases between them. The CDR3 loop spans 16 amino acids. CDR3 protein: CASSRYRWGFLYIQYF. The CDR3 DNA is TGTGCCAGCAGTCGATATCGGTGGGGATTTTTATACATTCAGTACTTC. Full variable domain (remainder filled in from reference TRBV28 and TRBJ2-4): DVKVTQSSRYLVKRTGEKVFLECVQDMDHENMFWYRQDPGLGLRLIYFSYDVKMKEKGDIPEGYSVSREKKERFSLILESASTNQTSMYLCASSRYRWGFLYIQYFGAGTRLSVL.

V gene TRBV7-9 combines with J gene TRBJ2-6, with 14 bases matching TRBD2. CDR3 length equals 18 residues. Germline-derived CDR1 and CDR2 are SEHNR and FQNEAQ (reference sequence). Trimming took 3 bases from V and 0 from J; bases not matched to a gene: 1. This CDR3 is CASSLGLAGVSGANVLTF. CDR3 coding DNA: TGTGCCAGCAGCTTGGGACTAGCGGGAGTCTCTGGGGCCAACGTCCTGACTTTC.

This clone was counted once. This chain connects TRBV5-1 to TRBJ2-7, with unresolved D. Germline V gives CDR1 SGHRS, CDR2 YFSETQ. Trimming took off 1 base at V and 7 bases at J, with 9 bases between the two ends. The length of the CDR3 is 12 residues. The CDR3 coding sequence is TGCGCCAGCAGCTTGTCTCCCGTTGAGCAGTACTTC. Translating it yields CASSLSPVEQYF.

There are many counts of this clone. CDR3 nucleotides: TGCGCCAGCAGCCACCCCGACAGGCTGTCCGACTATGGCTACACCTTC. Amino acids: CASSHPDRLSDYGYTF. This chain connects TRBV4-1 to TRBJ1-2, with a weak D call TRBD1 (6 bases). CDR1 is MGHRA and CDR2 is YSYEKL in the germline V gene. V lost 3 bases to trimming and J lost 3 bases, with 17 bases between them. The CDR3 covers 16 residues.